This paragraph reports one TCR beta chain. V lost 5 bases and J 0 bases, leaving 8 bases between the germline ends. From germline, CDR1 is MNHNY and CDR2 SVGAGI (reference sequence). The CDR3 has 14 residues. The protocol was immunoSEQ multiplex PCR, while the TCRdb copy is restricted to in-frame clones and leaves out a portion. The table has 68,000 or so clones, about 91% seen once. The data originate from a study of T cell clones after liver transplantation. Study overall: Third-party-reactive TCRbeta sequences from pre-transplant mixed lymphocyte reactions served as antigen-independent comparators.

The J gene is TRBJ1-3, the V gene TRBV6-6; no clear D gene. This TCR came from a human patient who received a liver transplant. Some T cells may possibly be graft donor cells. The input for sequencing was CD4+ T cells from blood, taken 25 months after liver transplant. The CDR3 DNA follows: TGTGCCAGCAGTGAGGACCTCTCTGGAAACACCATATATTTT. This encodes CASSEDLSGNTIYF.